The 4 T cell receptor beta chains presented below share a single source sample, sequenced in a study of T cell changes during pregnancy in multiple sclerosis (dated by TCRdb to about 2019). The receptor library was made with the immunoSEQ multiplex PCR assay. TCRdb took over this immuneACCESS table, retaining in-frame rearrangements with V and J assigned. Such tables are incomplete; in checked studies, under half of the missing clones stem from an unresolved V gene, and the remainder is unexplained. The sample table holds about 40,000 clones, of which over 80% were seen once. The top ten constitute about 0.73% of the sample. The specimen was CD4+ T cells from peripheral blood mononuclear cells, collected before pregnancy. These receptors were obtained from a female donor with multiple sclerosis, enrolled in a pregnancy study.

This chain links TRBV5-4 with TRBJ2-5, with 7 positions matching TRBD2. The CDR3 extends over 14 amino acids. Germline V lookup: CDR1 SGHNT, CDR2 YYREEE (reference sequence). Unmatched junction bases numbered 6, after V lost 3 bases and J lost 4 bases. For the CDR3, the DNA is TGTGCCAGCAGCTCCCGCGGGGGAAGAGAGACCCAGTACTTC. Its protein is CASSSRGGRETQYF.

V is TRBV30 and J is TRBJ1-2, with 7 bases that match TRBD1. The CDR3 is 14 residues long. The germline V gene has CDR1 GTSNPN and CDR2 SVGIG (reference sequence). V was pared by 5 bases and J by 2 bases, with 8 bases of the junction left unmatched. CDR3 bases: TGTGCCTGGGGCACAGGGGCTATAAACTATGGCTACACCTTC. It encodes CAWGTGAINYGYTF.

The V and J genes are TRBV5-4 and TRBJ1-2; possibly TRBD1 for D (6 bases). Trimming took off 0 bases at V and 4 bases at J, with 7 bases between the two ends. Germline CDR1 is SGHNT and CDR2 is YYREEE (reference sequence). This CDR3 has 13 residues. CDR3 sequence: CASSLEQGYGYTF. The CDR3 region has the DNA TGTGCCAGCAGCTTGGAACAGGGCTATGGCTACACCTTC. Supplemented by reference TRBV5-4 and TRBJ1-2, the full variable domain reads ETGVTQSPTHLIKTRGQQVTLRCSSQSGHNTVSWYQQALGQGPQFIFQYYREEENGRGNFPPRFSGLQFPNYSSELNVNALELDDSALYLCASSLEQGYGYTFGSGTRLTVV.

V gene TRBV5-4 combines with J gene TRBJ2-3, with TRBD1 identical over 7 bases. CDR1 and CDR2 from the germline V gene are SGHNT and YYREEE (reference sequence). J was trimmed by 1 base and V by 4 bases; bases with no gene match: 3. CDR3 length equals 14 residues. CDR3 sequence: CASSRTGRTDTQYF. CDR3 coding DNA: TGTGCCAGCAGCCGGACAGGCCGCACAGATACGCAGTATTTT.